This entry concerns a single TCR beta chain. TCRdb's copy holds only in-frame clones and misses some; the assay was immunoSEQ multiplex PCR. Seen here are 20,000 to 25,000 clones, approximately 40% observed once, and the top ten hold 0.65% to 0.8%. The data were obtained in a study of graft-versus-host responses after intestinal transplantation. V was shortened by 5 bases and J by 5 bases, with 15 bases between the two germline ends. CDR1 is SGHTA, CDR2 FQGTGA, per germline. This CDR3 has 14 residues. The gene calls are TRBV7-3 and TRBJ1-1; D is unresolved. This sequence was found in a human patient who received an intestinal transplant. The specimen comprised alloreactive CD4+ T cells from a mixed lymphocyte reaction culture, sampled before intestinal transplant. Subset of the sample: CFSE-low proliferating T cells sorted from roughly 6-day pre-transplant mixed lymphocyte reaction (GvH or HvG direction). CDR3 in DNA: TGTGCCAGCAGCCCCCGGGGAGAGGGAACTGAAGCTTTCTTT. Translation gives CASSPRGEGTEAFF.